The 17 T cell receptor beta chains given below trace back to one sample, sequenced in a study of breast tumors, draining lymph nodes, adjacent tissues. TCRdb used MiXCR to reprocess the multiplex PCR reads, holding one entry per CDR3 protein. The table includes roughly 21,000 distinct CDR3 sequences, roughly 50% detected once. The sequenced material came from breast tumor tissue. The receptors stem from a female donor with breast cancer. Some clones in this sample may be carry-over from other donors' samples.

This clonotype was seen repeatedly, ten times or more. The chain has TRBV5-1 and TRBJ1-2; D perhaps matches TRBD1 (6 bases). Trimming left V 0 bases short and J 6 bases short, with 6 bases between. This CDR3 is 12 amino acids long. Germline V gene data show CDR1 as SGHRS and CDR2 as YFSETQ. CDR3 DNA: TGCGCCAGCAGCTTGGGACAGGATGGCTACACCTTC. Protein sequence: CASSLGQDGYTF.

This clonotype was picked up many times. The V gene is TRBV6-1, the J gene TRBJ2-5; 10 nucleotides align to TRBD2. The CDR3 runs to 19 residues. CDR1 MNHNS and CDR2 SASEGT come from the germline V gene. Trimming at V came to 7 bases and at J to 1 base, leaving 18 bases not matched to a gene. DNA for the CDR3: TGTGCCAGCAACAACCACAAGTTCGGACTAGCGGACTTCCAAGAGACCCAGTACTTC. Its protein product is CASNNHKFGLADFQETQYF.

The chain is built from TRBV7-9 and TRBJ2-1; 8 nucleotides match TRBD2. V lost 4 bases to trimming and J lost 4 bases; unmatched junction nucleotides: 9. Looked up from germline, CDR1 is SEHNR and CDR2 is FQNEAQ (reference sequence). The CDR3 loop spans 16 amino acids. CDR3 region: CASSSLAGRGYNEQFF. DNA for the CDR3: TGTGCCAGCAGCTCCTTAGCGGGGCGAGGGTACAATGAGCAGTTCTTC.

Comments on this clonotype: Without the conserved terminal phenylalanine or tryptophan, this CDR3 likely stems from a read error. Because the CDR3's place on the DNA is in doubt, the DNA is left out and the CDR3 is given as listed by TCRdb. The rearrangement joins TRBV11-2 to TRBJ1-3; whether TRBD1, the table's D call, matches the DNA was not checked. 13 amino acids form the CDR3, both terminal residues included. CDR1 and CDR2 (germline): SGHAT, FQNNGV. CDR3 sequence: CASNGGSGNTVYS.

A remark on this clonotype: Without the conserved terminal phenylalanine or tryptophan, this CDR3 likely stems from a read error. The genes are TRBV5-6 and TRBJ1-2; D unclear. Germline loops: CDR1 SGHDT, CDR2 YYEEEE. The length of the CDR3 is 11 residues. The CDR3, as DNA: TGCGCCAGCAGCCCAGGCGATGGCTACACCTCC. Amino acids: CASSPGDGYTS.

In this sample, this clonotype turned up a few times. The junction departs from germline at one end; a sequencing error may be responsible. J is TRBJ2-3 and V is TRBV6-4, with TRBD2 matching over 11 bases. CDR3 length: 13 amino acids. The germline CDR1 and CDR2 sequences are MRHNA and SNTAGT. CDR3 in DNA: TGTGTCAGCGGGACTAGCGGCACGGATACGCAGTATTTT. It specifies CVSGTSGTDTQYF.

This clonotype showed up many times. The chain links TRBV27 to TRBJ2-2; 8 bases agree with TRBD2. The CDR3 covers 19 residues. With V trimmed by 5 bases and J by 6 bases, 20 bases remained unmatched. Germline V gene sequence: CDR1 MNHEY, CDR2 SMNVEV (reference sequence). The CDR3 region is CASSPLAFGGRSRPGELFF. CDR3 nucleotide sequence: TGTGCCAGCAGTCCCTTAGCCTTTGGCGGGAGGAGTAGGCCCGGGGAGCTGTTTTTT.

This chain's CDR3 is CASSSLFSDEQYF. In DNA form, the CDR3 reads TGTGCCAGCAGCTCCCTGTTTTCCGACGAGCAGTACTTC. The chain employs TRBV7-9 and TRBJ2-7; D is undetermined. The length of the CDR3 is 13 residues. The germline V gene encodes CDR1 SEHNR and CDR2 FQNEAQ (reference sequence). Trimming took 4 bases from V and 5 from J, leaving 12 bases between them.

This clonotype was seen a single time. This sequence joins TRBV29-1 and TRBJ2-1; 10 positions match TRBD2. This CDR3 is 12 amino acids long. The germline gives CDR1 SQVTM, CDR2 ANQGSEA. Trimming at V came to 8 bases and at J to 8 bases, leaving 6 bases not matched to a gene. In DNA, the CDR3 is TGCAGCTTAGGACTAGCGGATCATGAGCAGTTCTTC. Translated: CSLGLADHEQFF.

This clonotype is medium-sized. V and J are TRBV20-1 and TRBJ2-3; 11 bases agree with TRBD2. J was trimmed by 6 bases and V by 3 bases; bases with no gene match: 5. Germline lookup yields CDR1 DFQATT and CDR2 SNEGSKA (reference sequence). The CDR3 is made up of 14 amino acids. CDR3 residues: CSARGTSGRDTQYF. For the CDR3, the DNA is TGCAGTGCTAGGGGGACTAGCGGCCGTGATACGCAGTATTTT.

This clonotype has at least ten counts. The V gene is TRBV5-1, the J gene TRBJ2-7, with D perhaps matching TRBD1 or TRBD2 (5 bases each). Trimming pared 1 base from V and 5 bases from J, leaving 25 bases between. Germline V lookup: CDR1 SGHRS, CDR2 YFSETQ. The CDR3 loop spans 18 amino acids. CDR3 DNA sequence: TGCGCCAGCAGCTTGTATGATCCGGGGCTGCGGGTGAGGAACGAGCAGTACTTC. Translating gives CASSLYDPGLRVRNEQYF.

This clonotype appeared once. The chain joins TRBV6-1 to TRBJ2-5; the D gene is possibly TRBD2 (7 bases). This CDR3 is built from 13 residues. V was pared by 6 bases and J by 4 bases, with 12 bases between. CDR1 is MNHNS, CDR2 SASEGT, per germline. In nucleotides, the CDR3 is TGTGCCAGCAGGGGGGGGGCCAGAGAGACCCAGTACTTC. It is translated as CASRGGARETQYF.

Comment on this clonotype: The junction and the germline gene differ at one end; a read error may be behind it. The chain uses TRBV20-1 and TRBJ1-6, with 9 bases matching TRBD1. This CDR3 is built from 16 residues. CDR1 and CDR2 from the germline V gene are DFQATT and SNEGSKA (reference sequence). The CDR3 nucleotides are TGCAGTGCTAGAGACCCGGGGACAGGGTCCAATTCACCCCTCCGCTTT. It specifies CSARDPGTGSNSPLRF.

This clonotype was picked up many times. This may be a read error, as it is one base from a much larger clone. The chain links TRBV20-1 to TRBJ2-1; 14 bases are shared with TRBD2. The germline V gene encodes CDR1 DFQATT and CDR2 SNEGSKA (reference sequence). The CDR3 covers 11 residues. The CDR3 region has the DNA TGCAGGGGACTAGCGGGAGCTGAGCAGTCCTTC. Translated, it gives CRGLAGAEQSF.

This clonotype rates as medium-sized. The chain uses TRBV12-3 or TRBV12-4 and TRBJ2-7; the D is unclear. This CDR3 region has 12 residues. V was pared by 6 bases and J by 6 bases, with 12 bases between. Here the CDR3 reads CASRKVGSEQYF. The CDR3 nucleotides are TGTGCCAGCAGGAAAGTAGGCAGCGAGCAGTACTTC.

Ten or more counts support this clonotype. The chain joins TRBV6-5 to TRBJ1-2; TRBD1 matches 8 bases. V shed 2 bases and J 5 bases; nucleotides not matched to a gene: 1. Germline-derived CDR1 and CDR2 are MNHEY and SVGAGI. The CDR3 length is 13 residues. This CDR3 reads CASSYRTGYGYTF. CDR3 sequence (DNA): TGTGCCAGCAGTTACCGGACAGGGTATGGCTACACCTTC.

This clonotype was counted at least ten times. A much larger clone is a single base away; this may be a read error. The conserved phenylalanine or tryptophan is not found at the CDR3 terminus, so this likely reflects a read error. The rearrangement links TRBV9 to TRBJ2-1; no firm D call. Trimming stripped 1 base from V and 3 bases from J, with 5 bases between. Per germline, CDR1 SGDLS and CDR2 YYNGEE. The CDR3 has 13 amino acids. The CDR3 region has the DNA TGTGCCAGCAGCGTAAGCCTCTACAATGAGCAGTTCTCC. This sequence encodes CASSVSLYNEQFS.